The source of this T cell receptor (beta chain) is a study of blood T cell repertoires in COVID-19. Here immunoSEQ multiplex PCR was the method, and the copy in TCRdb shows in-frame clones only, minus some. Of 150,000 to 200,000 clones in the sample, approximately 87% were seen once. This CDR3 comprises 16 residues. Trimming removed 0 bases from V and 14 bases from J; junction bases left unmatched: 13. Germline V gives CDR1 LGHNA, CDR2 YSLEER. The chain employs TRBV4-3 and TRBJ1-4, with 9 bases that match TRBD1. This clonotype was obtained from a woman between 45 and 65 years old who had recovered from COVID-19. The sequenced material came from PBMCs or T cells enriched from blood (not recorded which). The CDR3 DNA follows: TGCGCCAGCAGCCAAGAGGGGACAGGGATAAATGAGCGGCTGTTTTTT. It encodes CASSQEGTGINERLFF.